Listed below are T cell receptor beta chains from one sample, sequenced in a study of T cell repertoires in cytomegalovirus infection. Each CDR3 protein is one row after TCRdb ran MiXCR on the reads. Of approximately 730,000 distinct CDR3 sequences in the sample, 30% to 40% are singletons; the top ten hold about 20%. For these TCRs, the target antigens are not known. The material sequenced was cultured PBMCs, taken from culture after CMV antigen stimulation. These receptors were obtained from a human donor in good health (CMV status not recorded). Some clones in this sample may be carry-over from other donors' samples. Each CDR3 is given with its conserved first and last residue. The D gene is left open where the match is weak. Clone size appears in some rows only: once, few, many, or a class for an expanded clone.

abundance,v_gene,j_gene,d_gene,CDR3aa,CDR3nt
-,TRBV11-2,TRBJ2-7,-,CASSSDRGHSYEQYF,TGTGCCAGCAGCTCAGATCGGGGACATTCATACGAGCAGTACTTC
few,TRBV5-5,TRBJ2-5,TRBD2,CASSPGTSGNSYQETQYF,TGTGCCAGCAGCCCCGGGACTAGCGGGAACTCATACCAAGAGACCCAGTACTTC
few,TRBV7-2,TRBJ2-7,-,CASSLTDGYEQYF,TGTGCCAGCAGCTTAACAGACGGATACGAGCAGTACTTC
few,TRBV4-3,TRBJ2-1,-,CASSQDLASTKNEQFF,TGCGCCAGCAGCCAAGATTTGGCTAGTACTAAGAATGAGCAGTTCTTC
-,TRBV5-6,TRBJ2-5,-,CASSLEGQGGKETQYF,TGTGCCAGCAGCTTGGAGGGGCAAGGAGGAAAAGAGACCCAGTACTTC
-,TRBV6-2/TRBV6-3,TRBJ2-2,-,CASSPLTGRQNTGELFF,TGTGCCAGCAGTCCCCTAACGGGGCGGCAGAACACCGGGGAGCTGTTTTTT
few,TRBV7-8,TRBJ2-1,-,CATSGDLYNEQFF,TGTGCCACCTCTGGGGACCTCTACAATGAGCAGTTCTTC
-,TRBV7-8,TRBJ2-5,TRBD2,CASSLARVSGGTQYF,TGTGCCAGCAGCTTAGCTAGGGTTAGCGGGGGGACCCAGTACTTC
-,TRBV20-1,TRBJ2-7,-,CSARVRGSNEQYF,TGCAGTGCTCGGGTTCGGGGCTCGAACGAGCAGTACTTC
-,TRBV12-3/TRBV12-4,TRBJ2-1,TRBD1,CASSRQGAYNEQFF,TGTGCCAGCAGCCGACAGGGGGCCTACAATGAGCAGTTCTTC
few,TRBV6-1,TRBJ1-4,TRBD1,CASSPRTGALNEKLFF,TGTGCCAGCAGTCCTAGAACAGGGGCCCTTAATGAAAAACTGTTTTTT
-,TRBV27,TRBJ1-4,-,CASSRTVRTNEKLFF,TGTGCCAGCAGCCGAACAGTACGTACTAATGAAAAACTGTTTTTT
few,TRBV7-8,TRBJ2-1,-,CASSRVRTAPFFF,TGTGCCAGCAGCCGCGTGAGAACAGCCCCTTTCTTCTTC
-,TRBV20-1,TRBJ2-7,-,CSARRQAISYEQYF,TGCAGTGCTAGAAGACAGGCCATATCCTACGAGCAGTACTTC
few,TRBV7-8,TRBJ1-1,-,CASTLRRTRGMNTEAFF,TGTGCCAGCACGCTTAGACGAACCCGGGGCATGAACACTGAAGCTTTCTTT
few,TRBV24-1,TRBJ2-2,-,CATSAAGELFF,TGTGCCACCAGTGCCGCCGGGGAGCTGTTTTTT
-,TRBV12-3/TRBV12-4,TRBJ1-3,TRBD1,CASTAGPQGGSGNTIYF,TGTGCCAGCACCGCCGGCCCTCAGGGGGGTTCTGGAAACACCATATATTTT
-,TRBV3-1,TRBJ2-3,-,CASSQVSWANTDTQYF,TGTGCCAGCAGCCAAGTATCTTGGGCGAACACAGATACGCAGTATTTT
-,TRBV7-2,TRBJ1-1,TRBD1,CASSLDRESAFF,TGTGCCAGCAGTTTGGACAGGGAATCCGCTTTCTTT
few,TRBV12-3/TRBV12-4,TRBJ1-2,-,CASSYSATNYGYTF,TGTGCCAGCAGTTACTCGGCGACTAACTATGGCTACACCTTC
-,TRBV5-1,TRBJ2-3,-,CASSFGDADTQYF,TGCGCCAGCAGCTTCGGGGATGCAGATACGCAGTATTTT
few,TRBV3-1,TRBJ1-5,-,CASSQVADQPQHF,TGTGCCAGCAGCCAAGTGGCAGATCAGCCCCAGCATTTT
-,TRBV7-8,TRBJ2-7,-,CASSTRLSPREQYF,TGTGCCAGCAGCACAAGACTTTCCCCCAGGGAGCAGTACTTC
-,TRBV10-3,TRBJ2-5,TRBD2,CAIRMTSGGAGETQYF,TGTGCCATCAGGATGACTAGCGGGGGGGCCGGGGAGACCCAGTACTTC
-,TRBV7-6,TRBJ2-1,TRBD1,CASSMATGYNEQFF,TGTGCCAGCAGCATGGCGACAGGGTACAATGAGCAGTTCTTC
-,TRBV18,TRBJ1-2,TRBD1,CASSPDGQGYYGYTF,TGTGCCAGCTCACCGGACGGACAGGGGTACTATGGCTACACCTTC
few,TRBV20-1,TRBJ1-2,-,CSASSRLSGYTF,TGCAGTGCTTCCTCCCGGTTGTCCGGCTACACCTTC
many,TRBV7-8,TRBJ1-1,-,CASSQRGTEAFF,TGTGCCAGCAGCCAGCGGGGGACTGAAGCTTTCTTT
few,TRBV12-3/TRBV12-4,TRBJ2-6,-,CASSLIGLSGANVLTF,TGTGCCAGCAGTTTAATAGGCCTCTCTGGGGCCAACGTCCTGACTTTC
-,TRBV7-9,TRBJ2-7,TRBD1,CASSAKVGTGDLRRYEQYF,TGTGCCAGCAGCGCAAAGGTGGGGACAGGCGATTTAAGGAGGTATGAGCAGTACTTC
few,TRBV7-2,TRBJ1-4,TRBD1,CASSATGQGDEKLFF,TGTGCCAGCAGCGCAACGGGACAGGGGGATGAAAAACTGTTTTTT